This T cell receptor (beta chain) was captured by sequencing in a study of T cells in Graves' hyperthyroidism and ophthalmopathy (dated by TCRdb to 2018 to 2020). General notes on the study: Peripheral blood samples were taken at initial diagnosis, before any treatment was given. To identify distinguishing TCR V-J signatures, a discovery cohort of 90 to 100 patients was used, comprising fewer than 45 with Graves' ophthalmopathy and around 60 with stable Graves' hyperthyroidism. Prospective prediction of ophthalmopathy was tested in an independent validation cohort of fewer than 20 hyperthyroidism patients and 17 patients who later progressed to ophthalmopathy. For training and testing, the roughly 97 patients in the discovery cohort were randomly divided in a 7:3 ratio. In addition, the study compared T-cell repertoires in thyroid tissue and in blood from about 6 Graves' hyperthyroidism patients. Following sampling, methimazole starting at 30 mg daily was given to hyperthyroidism patients, and high-dose intravenous methylprednisolone was given to ophthalmopathy patients. According to the paper, TCR Vbeta CDR3 sequencing was carried out on about 140 peripheral blood samples, which came from under 50 ophthalmopathy, roughly 75 hyperthyroidism and approximately 17 progressor patients. General conclusions and limits of the study: During validation, the model predicted progression to ophthalmopathy a median of roughly six months ahead of onset, with 70.59% sensitivity and almost 75% specificity. Sample size was not statistically predetermined, and investigators were not blinded to group allocation. Blood samples also contained most of the expanded thyroid clonotypes (frequency above 0.001), which suggests that blood repertoires may reflect thyroid immune responses. A model built on a 13 V-J signature distinguished ophthalmopathy from stable hyperthyroidism, reaching around 90% sensitivity and about 81% specificity in cross-validation and 80%/75% in testing.

Amplification of TCR beta CDR3 regions was carried out from RNA transcripts. A first-round RT-PCR of the TCR CDR3 used the HTBI primer set with the Qiagen OneStep RT-PCR kit. The libraries were constructed in a second round of multiplex PCR and then size-selected and purified. The libraries were sequenced on an Illumina HiSeq2000 using paired-end 100 bp reads. The original pipeline was this. SOAPnuke was used to process the raw data, removing reads that contained adapters or uncalled bases, had a mean Phred below 15, or lacked an exact match to the constant primer or identifier. High-quality paired reads were merged using COPE v1.2.5, and each unique nucleotide sequence was defined as a clonotype. MiTCR v1.1 was used to align the clonotypes against IMGT TRBV, TRBD and TRBJ reference segments. Only V-J combinations with frequency above 0.0001, covering approximately 99% of repertoires, were analysed. The TCS score was defined as F50 (clonal expansion) divided by E x V (chaos), with BLOSUM62-based TCRdist calculated between CDR3 peptides within each V-J. Welch's t-statistics and random forest reduced 514 V-J features to about 12, which were used in a naive Bayes classifier (R e1071). TCRdb reprocessed the public reads (quality trimming at Q25 with fastp, clone calling with MiXCR) and kept in-frame beta chains. For every CDR3 protein sequence, its rows merge into one entry that carries the most common genes and DNA. None of the V and J calls come from the authors' own analysis; TCRdb made them. This sample is represented by approximately 690,000 distinct CDR3 sequences; about 14% of them were singletons. Around 13% of the sample rests with the top ten.

In the ophthalmopathy patients, disease was moderately to severely active, with a Clinical Activity Score of 3 or more, a NOSPECS grade of 4 or more, and a duration of less than 3 months. Exclusion was applied to patients with uncontrolled infections, other autoimmune diseases, pregnancy or lactation. Clinical symptoms, serum thyroxine and TRAb, thyroid ultrasound, and orbital computed tomography formed the basis for the diagnoses. PBMCs were separated from roughly 9.6 ml of fresh peripheral blood using Ficoll-Paque density gradient centrifugation. Total RNA was extracted with Trizol reagent, and quality was checked on an Agilent 2100 Bioanalyzer. This clonotype appeared many times. Its antigen is not yet known. Per-nucleotide qualities are absent, and no much larger clonotype sits a single base away. Cut back by 3 bases and 4 bases, the V and J ends lie 9 bases apart. Looking up the germline V gene yields CDR1 KGHSH and CDR2 LQKENI. The CDR3 goes from the cysteine to the phenylalanine over 14 residues. Solely the CDR3 DNA is kept, with 42 bases framed from the first base.

The clonotype originates from a woman between 50 and 59 years old with Graves' ophthalmopathy. The material sequenced was blood. Recombination linked TRBV18 to TRBJ2-2; the D segment could be TRBD1, given 6 matching bases. The DNA is as follows: TGTGCCAGCTCACCGGACAGAGCCACCGGGGAGCTGTTTTTT. This translates into CASSPDRATGELFF.